This T cell receptor beta chain was captured in a study of monozygotic twins with inflammatory bowel disease. Points from the study as a whole: Among T cells, the various subtypes were not distinguishable.

This CDR3 is 13 amino acids long. CDR1 SGHDT and CDR2 YYEEEE come from the germline V gene. Details on this clonotype: Its antigen is as yet unknown.

Reanalyzing the 5' RACE reads, TCRdb keeps one entry per CDR3 protein, without DNA. The sample data list roughly 320,000 distinct CDR3 sequences. The receptor was derived from a human donor with ulcerative colitis or Crohn's disease, or a healthy co-twin of an affected twin (not recorded which). This chain joins TRBV5-6 and TRBJ2-7; TCRdb's D call of TRBD1 is untestable without DNA. Sequences were obtained from blood. The CDR3 loop is CASTRGVSYEQYF. The complete variable domain, with remaining parts taken from reference TRBV5-6 and TRBJ2-7, reads DAGVTQSPTHLIKTRGQQVTLRCSPKSGHDTVSWYQQALGQGPQFIFQYYEEEERQRGNFPDRFSGHQFPNYSSELNVNALLLGDSALYLCASTRGVSYEQYFGPGTRLTVT.